The 2 T cell receptor beta chains given below trace back to one sample, sequenced in a study of regulatory T cells in long-lasting Graves disease. HTBI primers from iRepertoire and Arm-PCR of CDR3 regions yielded the TCR beta libraries. TCRdb passed the multiplex PCR reads through MiXCR, listing each CDR3 protein once. The table shows 520,000 or so distinct CDR3 sequences, with about 12% occurring only once. Time point defined: newly diagnosed GD, antithyroid drugs for less than 3 months. With RNA extracted from PBMCs as input, the TCR library was made. This same sample was also part of a study on T cells in Graves' hyperthyroidism and ophthalmopathy.

Sequencing was performed on peripheral blood mononuclear cells (PBMCs), taken at new diagnosis, from a patient treated with antithyroid drugs. The receptors stem from a woman aged 25-40 years with Graves disease.

This clonotype was counted ten times or more. Mismatch with germline at one junction end may stem from a read error. The rearrangement uses TRBV7-3 and TRBJ2-1; 7 bases fit TRBD2. This CDR3 is built from 18 residues. Germline lookup yields CDR1 SGHTA and CDR2 FQGTGA. CDR3 DNA: TGTGCCAGCAGCTTTATTTGGGCTAGCGGTACCTCCTGCAATGAGCAGTTCTTC. Its translation is CASSFIWASGTSCNEQFF.

This clonotype was recorded at least ten times. The chain couples TRBV7-2 to TRBJ1-4; D unresolved. Between the trimmed V and J ends, which lost 4 bases and 3 bases, there was a span of 12 bases. CDR3 length: 15 residues. Germline lookup yields CDR1 SGHTA and CDR2 FQGNSA. The CDR3 nucleotides read TGTGCCAGCAGCTCCTCACCTTCCCCTAATGAAAAACTGTTTTTT. This sequence encodes CASSSSPSPNEKLFF. The whole variable domain, remainder taken from reference TRBV7-2 and TRBJ1-4, is GAGVSQSPSNKVTEKGKDVELRCDPISGHTALYWYRQSLGQGLEFLIYFQGNSAPDKSGLPSDRFSAERTGGSVSTLTIQRTQQEDSAVYLCASSSSPSPNEKLFFGSGTQLSVL.